This entry concerns a single T cell receptor (beta chain). The data derive from a study of blood T cell repertoires in COVID-19. Across the whole study: Some COVID-19 samples were acute and others convalescent; all came from the United States, Italy and Spain.

Per the study methods: Reference gene primers were amplified, and this amplification served to estimate nucleated cell counts. Profiled with immunoSEQ multiplex PCR; TCRdb holds only in-frame clones, not every one. V and J calls and clone size are as listed in that table; D and trimming were resolved from the DNA. This sample has about 50,000 clones, with 65% to 80% found just once. Trimming removed 2 bases from V and 7 bases from J, with 21 bases in between. The CDR3 extends over 16 amino acids. Germline V CDR1 and CDR2: LGHNA, YNFKEQ. The TCR originated in a man between 65 and 79 years old with acute or convalescent COVID-19. The sample was peripheral blood. The V call is TRBV4-2, the J call TRBJ2-7, with D possibly being TRBD1 (7 bases). CDR3 amino acids: CASSQPGDSPRREQYF. The CDR3 bases are TGTGCCAGCAGCCAACCGGGGGACAGTCCCAGAAGGGAGCAGTACTTC.